This entry concerns a single T cell receptor (beta chain). The CDR3 has 15 residues. V was shortened by 2 bases and J by 8 bases, with 16 bases between the two germline ends. The V gene's germline CDR1 is SGHTA and CDR2 FQGTGA. This specimen comes from a study of T cells after yellow fever vaccination. TCRdb passed the 5' RACE reads through MiXCR, listing each CDR3 protein once. The table shows 500,000 to 650,000 distinct CDR3 sequences, with approximately 13% occurring only once. The clonotype originates from a man in his thirties or forties who received the YFV17D yellow fever vaccine. The rearrangement uses TRBV7-3 and TRBJ2-1, with a possible D match to TRBD2 (5 bases). Sequencing was performed on PBMCs, taken on the day of the yellow fever booster vaccination. The CDR3: CASSLGSVMRDEQFF. CDR3 nucleotides: TGTGCCAGCAGCTTAGGCAGCGTTATGAGGGATGAGCAGTTCTTC.